This T cell receptor (beta chain) was observed in a study of shared clonotypes between healthy human individuals (dated by TCRdb to 2018 to 2021). Broadly, across the study: A couple of women and a few men aged 18 to 49 years were included in the cohort. For each donor, CD4 naive and CD4 memory were each given three plates, CD8 naive was given two plates, and CD8 memory was given one plate. To estimate repertoire size and how much clonotype sharing occurs between individuals, the study deeply sequenced the blood TCR repertoires of about five healthy adults. Different laboratories and diverse techniques were used to prepare libraries and sequence TCR repertoires, to increase sequencing depth and limit assay-specific biases. Leukapheresis yielded between about 0.85 and 9 billion PBMCs per donor.

The donors were healthy, HIV-negative adults who had no recently reported acute infections or vaccinations. All donors were Caucasian adults living in Nashville, Tennessee, USA. CD4+ T cells were enriched by magnetic negative selection; naive cells were then positively selected on CD45RA, and the negative fraction formed the memory subset. After blood collection by leukapheresis, PBMCs were isolated using Ficoll-Histopaque density gradient centrifugation and then cryopreserved in the vapor phase of liquid nitrogen. Purity and quantity of every magnetically sorted T cell population were checked by analytical flow cytometry. Genomic DNA was isolated from every sorted fraction and measured by UV absorbance on a Nanodrop 2000c. Using the deep immunoSEQ assay, TCR CDR3 regions were amplified from genomic DNA by multiplex PCR. Genomic DNA extracted from each cell subset was distributed evenly over all wells of several immunoSEQ 96-well plates, and each plate served as one replicate. For sorted subsets, 150 to 200 ng genomic DNA, equal to about 30,000 T cell genomes, was loaded into each replicate PCR. The purified libraries were quantified using a Qubit 3.0 fluorometer, sized with a Bioanalyzer 2100, and then quantified again using the KAPA Library Quantification kit. Every immunoSEQ 96-well plate was sequenced on a separate single-read 150-cycle Illumina NextSeq 550 flow cell. Per the authors' processing: Because only junctional sequences without quality scores were contained in the immunoSEQ output, filtering matching that applied to full-length reads could not be performed. Sequences were annotated with PyIR, a Python wrapper for IgBLAST v1.9, using IMGT germline references to assign V/J genes and CDR3. Any read was removed if the V/J assignment was weak (E-value above 1e-6), the CDR3 was missing, or the read contained stop codons, out-of-frame junctions, or ambiguous translated residues. V3J clonotypes were defined as sequences sharing the same inferred V gene, J gene, and CDR3 amino acid sequence. To compute the percentage overlap between repertoires, the number of shared unique clonotypes was divided by the size of the smaller repertoire. Repertoire richness was assessed with RTK rarefaction, the Chao1 estimator, and Recon v2.1 estimates of unobserved clonotypes. Generation probabilities were computed with OLGA for all TCRbeta clonotypes obtained by the gDNA method from several donors. TCRdb carries this immuneACCESS record with in-frame sequences only. Its versions omit some clonotypes, under half of them owing to an unresolved V gene in the studies checked, with the rest unexplained. The V and J calls and clone size were taken over from that table, and D and trimming were inferred from the DNA. The sample table holds about 990,000 clones, of which approximately 78% were seen once. Clones ranked in the top ten supply 0.55% to 0.7% of the sample.

CDR1 and CDR2 are drawn from the germline V gene: SGDLS, YYNGEE. V was cut back by 6 bases and J by 3 bases, leaving a gap of 6 bases between them. The CDR3 sequence holds 12 residues, the cysteine and phenylalanine included. Only the CDR3 portion is preserved as DNA: 36 bases, with reading frame beginning at the first base. The paper as a whole reports these results and caveats: Pairwise subsampling indicated that sequencing depth was expected to affect the degree of clonotype sharing among donors. Incomplete sequencing was indicated by rarefaction of sorted-subset datasets, despite the large sequencing depth. Sampling was restricted to blood, and TCR repertoires in tissue are likely to differ from TCR repertoires in blood. Naive subsets generally had larger estimated clonotype richness than memory subsets did. Compared with non-shared clonotypes, clonotypes shared by all four sorted-subset donors had higher generation probabilities. Because the study included only a small number of donors, the genetic and exposure-history diversity represented was limited. Across a few donors, approximately 5% of naive CD4, roughly 3.4% of naive CD8, 2.3% of memory CD4, and approximately 0.42% of memory CD8 clonotypes were shared.

Regarding this clone: Its antigen has not been determined. A much more abundant neighbour one base away suggests this may be a read error. The same CDR3 is also encoded by other DNA sequences in this sample.

The sequencing input was memory CD4+ T cells from PBMCs. Read against the paper, the sample's cell subset or site label means: CD45RA-negative fraction. The chain was built from TRBV9 and TRBJ2-2, with no confident D gene call. The clonotype comes from a man aged 18-30 years in good health. Some clones in this sample may be carry-over from other donors' samples. The CDR3: CASTRDTGELFF. The DNA sequence is given as TGTGCCAGCACCCGTGACACCGGGGAGCTGTTTTTT.